The source of this T cell receptor (beta chain) is a study of cytomegalovirus exposure and HLA in healthy donors. 13 Jbeta primers and 60 Vbeta primers were used for the PCR. Some clones are missing from TCRdb's copy, which holds only in-frame ones; the method was immunoSEQ multiplex PCR. The sample data list under 120,000 clones. V was clipped by 8 bases and J by 8 bases, with 10 bases between them. The germline V gene encodes CDR1 MNHEY and CDR2 SMNVEV (reference sequence). This CDR3 spans 11 amino acids. Specimen: PBMCs. The V and J genes are TRBV27 and TRBJ2-1; TRBD1 might be the D (5 bases). This TCR was sampled from a man aged 45-65 years in good health and CMV-seronegative. CDR3 residues: CASSRDYEQFF. Here the CDR3 DNA reads TGTGCCAGCTCCAGGGATTATGAGCAGTTCTTC.